The rows below give T cell receptor beta chains drawn from one sample of a study of blood T cell repertoires in COVID-19. The data were produced by immunoSEQ multiplex PCR, yet TCRdb's version contains in-frame clones alone and is incomplete. The sample includes 150,000 to 180,000 clones, nearly 80% of them seen just once. The sample comprised peripheral blood. These receptors were obtained from a man older than 75 with acute or convalescent COVID-19. Both conserved end residues are part of each CDR3. The D gene is left open where the match is weak. Only some rows state a clone size, as once, few, many or a class for expanded clones.

clone_size	v_call	j_call	d_call	cdr3_nt	cdr3_aa
NA	TRBV4-1	TRBJ1-4	NA	TGCGCCAGCAGCCAGGGGCAGCGAACTAATGAAAAACTGTTTTTT	CASSQGQRTNEKLFF
NA	TRBV6-5	TRBJ1-1	TRBD1	TGTGCCAGCAGTTACTCGGCAGGGGGTATGAACACTGAAGCTTTCTTT	CASSYSAGGMNTEAFF
NA	TRBV2	TRBJ2-5	TRBD2	TGTGCCGGAAGGGGACTAACGAAAGAGACCCAGTACTTC	CAGRGLTKETQYF
NA	TRBV5-1	TRBJ1-2	NA	TGCGCCAGCTCCCCGGGGTACGGGTCCTATGGCTACACCTTC	CASSPGYGSYGYTF
once	TRBV5-1	TRBJ2-7	TRBD2	TGCGCCAGCAGCTTGGACCTAGCGGGGCTGTCTGCCTACGAGCAGTACTTC	CASSLDLAGLSAYEQYF
few	TRBV6-2/TRBV6-3	TRBJ1-5	NA	TGTGCCAGCAGCTTTACAGTGAGCAATCAGCCCCAGCATTTT	CASSFTVSNQPQHF
NA	TRBV18	TRBJ1-3	TRBD1	TGTGCCAGCTCACCGCGGACAGGAGGGACCATATATTTT	CASSPRTGGTIYF
NA	TRBV24-1	TRBJ2-3	TRBD2	TGTGCCACCAGTGTCAACGCGGGGGGACGCACAGATACGCAGTATTTT	CATSVNAGGRTDTQYF
NA	TRBV5-1	TRBJ2-7	TRBD1	TGCGCCAGCAGCGTGGGACAGGCGTCCTACGAGCAGTACTTC	CASSVGQASYEQYF
NA	TRBV5-1	TRBJ1-1	NA	TGCGCCAGCAGTGAAACAGCCCTTAACACTGAAGCTTTCTTT	CASSETALNTEAFF
few	TRBV18	TRBJ1-4	TRBD1	TGTGCCAGCTCACCACCGGGACAGGGGCAGGAAAAACTGTTTTTT	CASSPPGQGQEKLFF
few	TRBV7-2	TRBJ1-5	TRBD1	TGTGCCAGCAGCTTGGAGACAGGGGGCGGCAATCAGCCCCAGCATTTT	CASSLETGGGNQPQHF
NA	TRBV6-1	TRBJ1-1	NA	TGTGCCAGCAGTGAAATGGGGCTCGGAGCTTTCTTT	CASSEMGLGAFF
few	TRBV9	TRBJ1-3	NA	TGTGCCAGCAGCGTTCTAGGGACTGACTCTGGAAACACCATATATTTT	CASSVLGTDSGNTIYF
NA	TRBV19	TRBJ1-6	NA	TGTGCCAGTAGTAAGGATCCGGAGGTTTACTCCTATAATTCACCCCTCCACTTT	CASSKDPEVYSYNSPLHF
NA	TRBV3-1/TRBV3-2	TRBJ1-6	NA	TGTGCCAGCAGCCCCCAGTCAGGGATAAATTCACCCCTCCACTTT	CASSPQSGINSPLHF
NA	TRBV18	TRBJ1-4	NA	TGTGCCAGCTCACCGGGACCGGGAGCAGGTGAAAAACTGTTTTTT	CASSPGPGAGEKLFF
NA	TRBV29-1	TRBJ2-5	TRBD2	TGCAGCTCCCTAGGGGGACTAGCGGGGGAGGAAGAGACCCAGTACTTC	CSSLGGLAGEEETQYF
NA	TRBV7-9	TRBJ1-5	NA	TGTGCCAGCAGCTTAGGGGGAGGGATTCGGAGCAATCAGCCCCAGCATTTT	CASSLGGGIRSNQPQHF
NA	TRBV9	TRBJ2-2	TRBD2	TGTGCCAGCAGCGTACTTAGCGGGGGGGCTACCGGGGAGCTGTTTTTT	CASSVLSGGATGELFF
few	TRBV14	TRBJ1-3	TRBD1	TGTGCCAGCAGCCCGACAGGGGACACCATATATTTT	CASSPTGDTIYF
once	TRBV3-1/TRBV3-2	TRBJ1-1	NA	TGTGCCAGCAGCCAAGTGGAGGACACTGAAGCTTTCTTT	CASSQVEDTEAFF
NA	TRBV27	TRBJ2-2	TRBD2	TGTGCCAGCAGTTCCCCTGTTGCTAGCGGGGGGCGAAACACCGGGGAGCTGTTTTTT	CASSSPVASGGRNTGELFF
many	TRBV28	TRBJ1-2	TRBD1	TGTGCCAGCAGCCCCGGGACAGGGGTCTATGGCTACACCTTC	CASSPGTGVYGYTF
once	TRBV2	TRBJ2-6	NA	TGTGCCAGCAGTGGCTACAGGGCGGTCTCTGGGGCCAACGTCCTGACTTTC	CASSGYRAVSGANVLTF
NA	TRBV3-1/TRBV3-2	TRBJ2-7	TRBD2	TGTGCCAGCAGCCAAGATTGGACTAGCGGGTACTACGAGCAGTACTTC	CASSQDWTSGYYEQYF
few	TRBV6-5	TRBJ2-2	TRBD1	TGTGCCAGCAGTCCCAGGGGGCGCACCGGGGAGCTGTTTTTT	CASSPRGRTGELFF
NA	TRBV3-1/TRBV3-2	TRBJ2-6	NA	TGTGCCAGCAGCCAAGCGGTCGGGGGGCCTGGGGCCAACGTCCTGACTTTC	CASSQAVGGPGANVLTF
NA	TRBV24-1	TRBJ1-5	TRBD1	TGTGCCACCAGTGCGGGACAGGGGGCGATGGAGGGTCAGCCCCAGCATTTT	CATSAGQGAMEGQPQHF
NA	TRBV7-9	TRBJ1-6	TRBD1	TGTGCCAGCAGCCTCACAGGGGATTCACCCCTCCACTTT	CASSLTGDSPLHF
NA	TRBV11-3	TRBJ2-7	NA	TGTGCCAGCAGCCCATTCTTCCGAGACAGAAGCTCCTACGAGCAGTACTTC	CASSPFFRDRSSYEQYF
NA	TRBV5-1	TRBJ1-1	TRBD1	TGCGCCAGCAGCTTGGACGGCCAGGGGGGAAACACTGAAGCTTTCTTT	CASSLDGQGGNTEAFF
few	TRBV28	TRBJ2-2	NA	TGTGCCAGCAGTTTCCCAGGGGACACCGGGGAGCTGTTTTTT	CASSFPGDTGELFF
few	TRBV7-2	TRBJ1-2	TRBD1	TGTGCCAGCAGCTTAAACGGCCAGGGGGCGAGCTATGGCTACACCTTC	CASSLNGQGASYGYTF